The entry that follows covers one T cell receptor beta chain sequence. Some clones are missing from TCRdb's copy, which holds only in-frame ones; the method was immunoSEQ multiplex PCR. This table holds approximately 180,000 clones, approximately 88% found once. These data come from a study of blood T cell repertoires in COVID-19. Study information: Both acute and convalescent COVID-19 samples were obtained from the United States, Italy and Spain. From T cells, B-cell-depleted T cells, or PBMCs came the material, which was cDNA or gDNA.

V was pared by 8 bases and J by 3 bases, with 18 bases of the junction left unmatched. The CDR3 covers 16 residues. Per germline, CDR1 GTSNPN and CDR2 SVGIG (reference sequence). The source is a woman aged 45-59 years with acute or convalescent COVID-19. Sequencing was performed on peripheral blood. This chain links TRBV30 with TRBJ1-2; TRBD1 matches at 7 bases. The CDR3 sequence is CALELQGSAVDYGYTF. DNA for the CDR3: TGTGCCCTGGAATTACAGGGGTCCGCGGTGGACTATGGCTACACCTTC.